This passage covers 20 T cell receptor beta chains from one sample sequenced in a study of T cells expressing NK-cell markers. TCRdb reanalyzed the 5' RACE reads and collapses them to one entry per CDR3 protein, without DNA. The sample totals 300,000 to 500,000 distinct CDR3 sequences; its top ten clones hold about 10%. Material: blood T cells: a sorted CD56 or NKG2C T cell subset, CD4+ or CD8+ T cells, or bulk PBMC T cells (not recorded which). The receptors here all came from a woman between 50 and 59 years old in good health.

The chain recombines TRBV24-1 with TRBJ2-4; TCRdb proposes TRBD2, but this gene call is untestable without DNA. This CDR3 is built from 14 residues. Germline-derived CDR1 and CDR2 are KGHDR and SFDVKD. CDR3 in amino acids: CATSNSVAKNIQYF.

This chain uses TRBV6-4 with TRBJ2-4; absent DNA, TCRdb's TRBD2 call cannot be checked. CDR1 is MRHNA, CDR2 SNTAGT, per germline. This CDR3 has 13 residues. CDR3 protein: CASSSGTTDIQYF.

The gene calls are TRBV2 and TRBJ2-2; TCRdb's D call of TRBD2 is untestable without DNA. The CDR3 totals 16 residues. CDR1 SNHLY and CDR2 FYNNEI come from the germline V gene. The CDR3 loop reads CASSREREGLTGELFF.

V is TRBV4-1 and J is TRBJ2-1; TCRdb's assignment of TRBD2 cannot be checked, as there is no DNA. The germline V gene encodes CDR1 MGHRA and CDR2 YSYEKL. CDR3 size: 12 residues. CDR3 sequence reads: CASSRAGGLMFF.

The rearrangement joins TRBV5-6 to TRBJ1-6; the TCRdb call, TRBD1, lacks DNA for checking. The germline V gene has CDR1 SGHDT and CDR2 YYEEEE. This CDR3 comprises 15 residues. The CDR3 reads CASSLGPGDAGPLHF.

The chain carries TRBV5-1 and TRBJ1-1. CDR1 and CDR2 from the germline V gene are SGHRS and YFSETQ. The CDR3 consists of 17 residues. CDR3 amino acids: CASSLGPSGGKNTEAFF.

The chain uses TRBV9 and TRBJ1-1; TCRdb reports TRBD1, a call that lacks DNA to check it against. Germline V lookup: CDR1 SGDLS, CDR2 YYNGEE. The CDR3 covers 19 residues. CDR3 amino acids: CASSVVGLGQENLNTEAFF.

The chain's CDR3 is CASSEEIFGQSSNQPQHF. The V call is TRBV2, the J call TRBJ1-5; TCRdb indicates TRBD1, and absent DNA this call remains unverified. The CDR3 length is 18 residues. Germline assignment: CDR1 SNHLY and CDR2 FYNNEI.

V gene TRBV9 combines with J gene TRBJ2-7; checking the TCRdb D call of TRBD2 is not possible without DNA. This CDR3 contains 15 residues. Germline values: CDR1 SGDLS, CDR2 YYNGEE. Here the CDR3 reads CASSPPAAGVDEQYF.

The chain combines TRBV20-1 with TRBJ2-1; TCRdb indicates TRBD2, and absent DNA this call remains unverified. This CDR3 region has 18 residues. CDR1 is DFQATT and CDR2 is SNEGSKA in the germline V gene (reference sequence). CDR3 protein: CSATALETSSPYGNEQFF.

The rearrangement links TRBV5-1 to TRBJ2-7; the TRBD1 assignment by TCRdb is unverifiable without DNA. Per germline, CDR1 SGHRS and CDR2 YFSETQ. The CDR3 has 15 amino acids. The chain's CDR3 is CASSLGGYRSYEQYF.

The chain is built from TRBV7-9 and TRBJ2-5; checking the TCRdb D call of TRBD2 is not possible without DNA. This CDR3 spans 11 amino acids. Germline values: CDR1 SEHNR, CDR2 FQNEAQ (reference sequence). CDR3: CASSTLVPQYF.

The CDR3 loop reads CSVIPQGASGELFF. The rearrangement links TRBV29-1 to TRBJ2-2; TCRdb designates TRBD1, a call that cannot be tested without DNA. CDR1 is SQVTM, CDR2 ANQGSEA, per germline. This CDR3 is built from 14 residues.

V and J are TRBV4-1 and TRBJ2-1; TCRdb's assignment of TRBD2 cannot be checked, as there is no DNA. The CDR3 covers 18 residues. Germline V gene data show CDR1 as MGHRA and CDR2 as YSYEKL. CDR3 sequence: CASRPGLAGGPSYNEQFF.

This chain connects TRBV7-8 to TRBJ2-4; TCRdb calls TRBD1, which cannot be checked without DNA. In germline, CDR1 is SGHVS, CDR2 FQNEAQ. The CDR3 has 13 residues. The CDR3 reads CASSSRVGRIQYF.

The chain recombines TRBV4-1 with TRBJ2-1. Germline values: CDR1 MGHRA, CDR2 YSYEKL. There are 13 residues in the CDR3. This chain's CDR3 is CASSQEWDNEQFF.

The chain carries TRBV6-2 or TRBV6-3 and TRBJ2-7; there is no DNA to check the TCRdb D call of TRBD2. The CDR3 runs to 16 residues. From germline, CDR1 is MNHEY and CDR2 SVGEGT. CDR3 region: CASSYSLASGSYEQYF.

CDR3 in amino acids: CASSSWEGRDTEAFF. The chain links TRBV12-3 or TRBV12-4 to TRBJ1-1. CDR3 length equals 15 residues.

The genes are TRBV6-1 and TRBJ2-6; TCRdb picks TRBD2, but there is no DNA to check that call. In germline, CDR1 is MNHNS, CDR2 SASEGT. This CDR3 contains 17 residues. CDR3 protein: CASRAGALTSGANVLTF.

This chain connects TRBV15 to TRBJ2-2; TCRdb picks TRBD1, but there is no DNA to check that call. Germline V lookup: CDR1 LNHNV, CDR2 YYDKDF (reference sequence). The CDR3 sequence is 13 residues long. The CDR3 here is CASRTFLTGELFF.